These 11 T cell receptor beta chains were all obtained from the same sample, sequenced in a study of T cells after yellow fever vaccination. Using its own MiXCR run on the 5' RACE reads, TCRdb lists one record per CDR3 protein. This table holds 360,000 or so distinct CDR3 sequences, 11% found once. This sample comprised PBMCs, obtained on the day of the first yellow fever vaccination. These receptor sequences come from a man younger than 35 who received the YFV17D yellow fever vaccine.

This clonotype was detected many times. The chain combines TRBV7-6 with TRBJ1-2, with TRBD1 matching 7 bases. Unmatched junction bases numbered 11, after V lost 5 bases and J lost 2 bases. Germline V lookup: CDR1 SGHVS, CDR2 FNYEAQ. CDR3 length equals 16 residues. The chain's CDR3 is CASSKPYRGGNYGYTF. The CDR3 DNA reads TGTGCCAGCAGCAAGCCTTACAGGGGAGGCAACTATGGCTACACCTTC. Full variable domain (outside the CDR3, taken from reference TRBV7-6 and TRBJ1-2): GAGVSQSPRYKVTKRGQDVALRCDPISGHVSLYWYRQALGQGPEFLTYFNYEAQQDKSGLPNDRFSAERPEGSISTLTIQRTEQRDSAMYRCASSKPYRGGNYGYTFGSGTRLTVV.

This clonotype was seen a handful of times. V and J are TRBV5-4 and TRBJ2-1, with a weak D call TRBD2 (6 bases). Trimming took 6 bases from V and 8 from J, leaving 21 bases between them. CDR3 length: 15 residues. CDR1 and CDR2 from the germline V gene are SGHNT and YYREEE (reference sequence). The DNA of the CDR3 is TGTGCCAGCAACCATGAGGCGGGGTCCCCCCATGAGCAGTTCTTC. Translation gives CASNHEAGSPHEQFF.

The chain employs TRBV20-1 and TRBJ2-5; 9 bases are shared with TRBD2. V gave up 2 bases and J gave up 3 bases; unmatched junction bases: 7. The CDR3 covers 15 residues. In germline, CDR1 is DFQATT, CDR2 SNEGSKA (reference sequence). CDR3 bases: TGCAGTGCTAGAAGGAGCGGGGGGAGAGAAGAGACCCAGTACTTC. Translated, it gives CSARRSGGREETQYF.

This chain uses TRBV28 with TRBJ2-1; 14 bases are shared with TRBD2. The germline V gene has CDR1 MDHEN and CDR2 SYDVKM. This CDR3 spans 18 amino acids. V lost 5 bases to trimming and J lost 6 bases; unmatched junction nucleotides: 12. The DNA of the CDR3 is TGTGCCAGCAGTCCCAGGACTAGCGGGGGGTACCGCCCCAATGAGCAGTTCTTC. This sequence encodes CASSPRTSGGYRPNEQFF.

The rearrangement uses TRBV12-5 and TRBJ1-2; TRBD1 aligns across 10 bases. With 4 bases clipped from V and 2 bases from J, the junction kept 1 base outside the gene matches. The CDR3 has 14 residues. Germline V lookup: CDR1 LGHNT, CDR2 FRNRAP. CDR3 bases: TGTGCTAGTGGTTCGGGACAGGGGAACTATGGCTACACCTTC. Its protein product is CASGSGQGNYGYTF.

This clonotype was observed at least ten times. V gene TRBV5-1 combines with J gene TRBJ2-1; no definite D call. Trimming removed 4 bases from V and 4 bases from J, with 12 bases in between. Germline CDR1 and CDR2: SGHRS and YFSETQ. This CDR3 comprises 14 residues. The CDR3: CASSLEIPYNEQFF. DNA of the CDR3: TGCGCCAGCAGCCTTGAGATACCTTACAATGAGCAGTTCTTC. Supplemented by reference TRBV5-1 and TRBJ2-1, the full variable domain reads KAGVTQTPRYLIKTRGQQVTLSCSPISGHRSVSWYQQTPGQGLQFLFEYFSETQRNKGNFPGRFSGRQFSNSRSEMNVSTLELGDSALYLCASSLEIPYNEQFFGPGTRLTVL.

The J gene is TRBJ2-3, the V gene TRBV20-1; 9 bases line up with TRBD2. Germline V lookup: CDR1 DFQATT, CDR2 SNEGSKA (reference sequence). This CDR3 has 16 residues. The V gene end was trimmed by 0 bases and the J gene end by 4 bases; junction bases not matched to a gene: 8. The CDR3: CSARDRAGTSSDTQYF. The CDR3 coding sequence is TGCAGTGCTAGAGATAGAGCGGGGACTAGCTCAGATACGCAGTATTTT.

A few counts support this clonotype. The chain recombines TRBV29-1 with TRBJ2-2, with unresolved D. Germline assignment: CDR1 SQVTM and CDR2 ANQGSEA. Between the trimmed V and J ends, which lost 7 bases and 3 bases, there was a span of 12 bases. The CDR3 loop spans 13 amino acids. Here the CDR3 DNA reads TGCAGCGCTTGGACGGCGGACACCGGGGAGCTGTTTTTT. Amino acid sequence: CSAWTADTGELFF.

The rearrangement joins TRBV5-6 to TRBJ1-2; D call uncertain. V shed 2 bases and J shed 6 bases, with 11 bases lying between them. This CDR3 has 13 residues. CDR1 is SGHDT, CDR2 YYEEEE, per germline. In nucleotides, the CDR3 is TGTGCCAGCAGCTTCTCCGGGAGGAATGGCTACACCTTC. It codes for CASSFSGRNGYTF.

The chain carries TRBV4-2 and TRBJ2-7, with TRBD1 matching 8 bases. The CDR3 spans 16 residues. V trimming: 6 bases; J trimming: 2 bases; junction bases outside the gene matches: 12. CDR1 is LGHNA and CDR2 is YNFKEQ in the germline V gene. CDR3 residues: CASSPSHGQGTYEQYF. CDR3 in DNA: TGTGCCAGCAGTCCAAGTCACGGACAGGGCACCTACGAGCAGTACTTC.

The rearrangement joins TRBV5-1 to TRBJ2-2; 9 nucleotides align to TRBD1. The CDR3 spans 14 residues. Germline-derived CDR1 and CDR2 are SGHRS and YFSETQ. J was trimmed by 7 bases and V by 5 bases; bases with no gene match: 6. This CDR3 reads CASRITGGDGELFF. The CDR3 coding sequence is TGCGCCAGCAGAATAACAGGGGGCGACGGGGAGCTGTTTTTT.